This entry is about one TCR beta chain. This clonotype was detected a few times. It has no known antigen specificity. Base qualities are missing; no much larger clone stands one base away. This record belongs to a study of T-cell memory formation after mild COVID-19 (dated by TCRdb to about 2021). Regarding the research as a whole: TCR sequence clusters from the two donors were found to be largely donor specific. The cohort was made up of two young adult volunteers, one female and one male, who were previously healthy. Longitudinal TCRalpha and TCRbeta repertoire sequencing tracked T-cell clones expanding and contracting after mild COVID-19 in a couple of donors.

The study at large found these results: Only a couple of mild cases were covered by the study, and larger cohorts that include severe cases with pre-infection samples were considered necessary. Some responding clones were found in pre-infection memory, which suggests that pre-existing cross-reactive memory T cells took part in the SARS-CoV-2 response. Balanced CD4/CD8 phenotypes were observed for clones contracting from day 15 to 85, whereas a bias towards CD4+ was observed for a second wave of clones expanding from day 15 to 37. The second-wave clones that peaked on day 37 were not confirmed to be SARS-CoV-2 specific. Contracting CD4+ clones were found mainly in CM and EM memory subsets, while CD8+ clones were enriched in EMRA.

V ends up 7 bases short and J 2 bases short, with an unmatched junction base count of 7. The CDR3 runs 15 residues from the cysteine to the phenylalanine. The kept DNA is CDR3 alone, 45 bases in frame from the first base. From a lookup of the germline V gene, CDR1 and CDR2 are SGHAT and FQNNGV. The instrument was an Illumina NovaSeq 6000. TCRalpha and TCRbeta cDNA libraries were built by 5'RACE with constant-segment primers, adding sample barcodes and unique molecular identifiers. Trizol reagent was used to extract RNA from every sample. Libraries were amplified in two PCR steps, with a second sample barcode and Illumina TruSeq adapters added in the second step. Sequencing of the libraries was done on an Illumina NovaSeq, producing 2 x 150 bp paired-end reads. On the study's bioinformatics: Demultiplexing of reads and collapsing into UMI-guided consensus sequences were performed with migec v1.2.7. Using mixcr v2.1.11, UMI consensuses were aligned to TRA and TRB V and J templates and then assembled into clonotypes. Clonotypes were classified as expanded or contracted when called significant by both edgeR and NoisET, with noise models trained on biological replicates. For edgeR calls, the cutoffs were a false discovery rate-adjusted p below 0.01 and a log2 fold-change threshold of 1. As an exploratory analysis of dynamics, PCA with hierarchical clustering was applied to max-normalized trajectories of the 1000 most abundant clonotypes. The CD4 or CD8 phenotype of responding clones was assigned using the separately sequenced CD4+ and CD8+ repertoires. In-frame beta chains were kept once TCRdb had trimmed the public reads at Q25 with fastp and called clones with MiXCR. Identical CDR3 proteins give one entry, which carries the most common genes and DNA. For this entry, the V and J calls and clone size follow TCRdb and not the study's own pipeline. Here the sample has around 400,000 distinct CDR3 sequences; roughly a quarter occur a single time. The ten most abundant clones make up 7% to 9.5% of the sample.

Ficoll-Paque density gradient centrifugation was the method used to isolate PBMCs. Sequenced input: PBMCs or a T cell subset sorted from them (not recorded which). Recombination linked TRBV11-2 to TRBJ2-2, with 7 bases matching TRBD2. This receptor was identified in an adult woman who had mild COVID-19 (a few samples of this study predate the infection). The sample titles of this study are shuffled in the database, so cell type and time point are left out; the donor was told from shared clones. The sequence in DNA is TGTGCCAGCACCCGGGGGGAGCCTAACACCGGGGAGCTGTTTTTT. Its translation is CASTRGEPNTGELFF.